This TCR beta chain emerged from a study of shared clonotypes between healthy human individuals. For the study at large: CD8 memory received one plate per donor, CD8 naive two, CD4 memory three and CD4 naive three.

The naive CD8 subset, CD45RO-negative cells positively selected for CCR7, excluded terminally differentiated effector memory CD45RA+ cells. CDR3 length equals 16 residues. Trimming took 0 bases from V and 3 from J, leaving 11 bases between them. Germline V gene data show CDR1 as MNHEY and CDR2 as SVGAGI. This clone was seen once. Its antigen is not known. Study-level findings and limits: The study found lower generation probabilities in non-shared clonotypes than in those shared by all four donors. Blood was the only sampled material, and tissue repertoires likely differ.

Replicate PCRs for sorted subsets used around 200 ng DNA; this equaled 25,000 to 30,000 T cell genomes. TCRdb's copy holds only in-frame clones and misses some; the assay was immunoSEQ multiplex PCR. Of some 2.1 million clones listed, just over 90% are singletons. The sample comprised naive CD8+ T cells from PBMCs. The origin of this receptor is a man in his late teens or twenties in good health. Some clones in this sample may be carry-over from other donors' samples. This chain connects TRBV6-5 to TRBJ2-2; D is ambiguous. The CDR3, as DNA: TGTGCCAGCAGTTACTCGCCTAACAGACACACCGGGGAGCTGTTTTTT. Translating gives CASSYSPNRHTGELFF.